These 10 T cell receptor beta chains were sequenced from one sample in a study of PD-1 blockade in mismatch repair-deficient tumors. Sequenced by immunoSEQ multiplex PCR; TCRdb stores in-frame clones only, minus some. This table has around 100,000 clones, 70% to 85% appearing once. The sequencing here drew on peripheral blood, taken less than 37 weeks after starting pembrolizumab. The source is an adult with mismatch repair-deficient cancer.

The chain joins TRBV27 to TRBJ2-1; 7 bases fit TRBD1. J was trimmed by 7 bases and V by 5 bases; bases with no gene match: 5. The length of the CDR3 is 13 residues. The germline V gene has CDR1 MNHEY and CDR2 SMNVEV (reference sequence). CDR3 sequence: CASSITGVNEQFF. For the CDR3, the DNA is TGTGCCAGCAGTATCACAGGGGTGAATGAGCAGTTCTTC.

CDR3 nucleotide sequence: TGTGCCAGTATGACAAGCGGGAGGGCCTATGAGCAGTTCTTC. Protein sequence: CASMTSGRAYEQFF. This sequence joins TRBV19 and TRBJ2-1, with TRBD2 identical over 10 bases. The germline CDR1 and CDR2 sequences are LNHDA and SQIVND (reference sequence). The CDR3 runs 14 residues. V trimming: 7 bases; J trimming: 8 bases; junction bases outside the gene matches: 8.

The gene calls are TRBV28 and TRBJ1-2; unclear D gene. The CDR3 has 14 amino acids. The germline V gene encodes CDR1 MDHEN and CDR2 SYDVKM. Trimming shortened V by 1 base and J by 2 bases, and 8 bases separated the two germline ends. The CDR3: CASSLFLGNYGYTF. CDR3 nucleotide sequence: TGTGCCAGCAGTTTATTCCTAGGGAACTATGGCTACACCTTC.

The chain couples TRBV27 to TRBJ2-7, with 9 bases fitting TRBD1. This CDR3 spans 13 amino acids. V shed 6 bases, J shed 6 bases, and the junction held 6 bases outside the gene matches. From germline, CDR1 is MNHEY and CDR2 SMNVEV (reference sequence). Here the CDR3 DNA reads TGTGCCAGCAGGACCGGGACAGGGTTCGAGCAGTACTTC. This codes for CASRTGTGFEQYF.

This clone was seen a single time. The chain combines TRBV5-1 with TRBJ2-1; the D gene is possibly TRBD2 (5 bases). Per germline, CDR1 SGHRS and CDR2 YFSETQ. Trimming removed 0 bases at V and 8 bases at J, with 15 bases between. This CDR3 contains 15 residues. As DNA, the CDR3 is TGCGCCAGCAGCTTGGCTCTCGGAGGCCGGGATGAGCAGTTCTTC. It encodes CASSLALGGRDEQFF.

The CDR3 spells CASSRMDRSSGNTIYF. CDR3 coding DNA: TGTGCCAGCAGCCGAATGGACAGGAGCTCTGGAAACACCATATATTTT. V gene TRBV14 combines with J gene TRBJ1-3, with 7 bases identical to TRBD1. Germline values: CDR1 SGHDN, CDR2 FVKESK. CDR3 size: 16 residues. V shed 4 bases, J shed 0 bases, and the junction held 6 bases outside the gene matches.

The chain recombines TRBV4-2 with TRBJ1-2; TRBD1 might be the D (6 bases). Trimming took off 6 bases at V and 4 bases at J, with 12 bases between the two ends. Germline CDR1 reads LGHNA; CDR2 reads YNFKEQ. The CDR3 totals 13 residues. CDR3 sequence (DNA): TGTGCCAGCAGTTTCGGACAGCCCTATGGCTACACCTTC. Protein product: CASSFGQPYGYTF.

V gene TRBV5-1 combines with J gene TRBJ2-1; 10 bases are a match to TRBD2. V lost 2 bases to trimming and J lost 8 bases; unmatched junction nucleotides: 4. The CDR3 sequence is 14 residues long. From germline, CDR1 is SGHRS and CDR2 YFSETQ. The CDR3 region is CASSFTSGTYEQFF. CDR3 nucleotide sequence: TGCGCCAGCAGCTTTACTAGCGGGACGTATGAGCAGTTCTTC.

The V call is TRBV5-5, the J call TRBJ2-6, with no clear D. From germline, CDR1 is SGHKS and CDR2 YYEKEE (reference sequence). The CDR3 runs to 15 residues. Deletions cut 7 bases from V and 0 bases from J, with 11 bases between. This chain's CDR3 is CASLASYSGANVLTF. In DNA form, the CDR3 reads TGTGCCAGCCTTGCATCCTACTCTGGGGCCAACGTCCTGACTTTC.

V is TRBV19 and J is TRBJ2-3; 8 positions match TRBD2. V lost 9 bases and J lost 3; bases outside the gene matches: 11. The length of the CDR3 is 15 residues. The germline gives CDR1 LNHDA, CDR2 SQIVND (reference sequence). The CDR3 loop reads CASSPLAVGTDTQYF. CDR3 coding DNA: TGTGCCAGCTCTCCACTAGCGGTCGGGACAGATACGCAGTATTTT.